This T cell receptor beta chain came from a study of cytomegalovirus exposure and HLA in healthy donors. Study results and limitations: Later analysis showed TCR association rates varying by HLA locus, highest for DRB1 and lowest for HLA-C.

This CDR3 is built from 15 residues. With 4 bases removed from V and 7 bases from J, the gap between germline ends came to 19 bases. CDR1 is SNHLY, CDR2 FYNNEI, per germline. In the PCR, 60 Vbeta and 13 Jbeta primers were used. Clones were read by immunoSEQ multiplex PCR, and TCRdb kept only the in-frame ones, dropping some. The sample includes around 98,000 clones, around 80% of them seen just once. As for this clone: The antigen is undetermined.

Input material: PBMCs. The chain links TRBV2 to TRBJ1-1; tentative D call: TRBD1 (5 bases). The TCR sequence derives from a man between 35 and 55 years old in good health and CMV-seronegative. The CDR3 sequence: CASSGGGTEIFEAFF. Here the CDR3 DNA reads TGTGCCAGCAGTGGGGGGGGGACGGAGATATTTGAAGCTTTCTTT.